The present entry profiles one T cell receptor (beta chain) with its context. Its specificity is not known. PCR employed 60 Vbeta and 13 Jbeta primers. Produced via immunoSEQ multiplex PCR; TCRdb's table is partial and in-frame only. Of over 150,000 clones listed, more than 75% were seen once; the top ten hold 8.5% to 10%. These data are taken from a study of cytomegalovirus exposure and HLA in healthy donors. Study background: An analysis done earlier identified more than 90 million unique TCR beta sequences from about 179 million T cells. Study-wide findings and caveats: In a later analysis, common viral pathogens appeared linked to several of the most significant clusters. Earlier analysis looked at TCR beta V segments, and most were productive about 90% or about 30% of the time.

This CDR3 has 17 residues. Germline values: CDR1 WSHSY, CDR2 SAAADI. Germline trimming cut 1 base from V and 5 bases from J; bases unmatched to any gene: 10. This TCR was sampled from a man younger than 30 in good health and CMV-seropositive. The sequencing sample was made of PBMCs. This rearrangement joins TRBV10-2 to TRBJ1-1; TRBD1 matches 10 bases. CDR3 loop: CASSEFRPGQGTTEAFF. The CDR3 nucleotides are TGCGCCAGCAGTGAGTTTCGTCCGGGACAGGGGACGACTGAAGCTTTCTTT.